The sequence of this T cell receptor (beta chain) was determined in a study of regulatory T cells in long-lasting Graves disease. Arm-PCR of CDR3 regions with iRepertoire HTBI primers generated TCR beta libraries. TCRdb called the multiplex PCR reads again in MiXCR, with one record for every CDR3 protein. The repertoire holds approximately 470,000 distinct CDR3 sequences, around 20% seen once, with roughly 8% in the top ten. Time point meaning: persistent/refractory GD, antithyroid drugs over 5 years with positive TRAb. There was RNA extracted from PBMCs, and the TCR library was made from it. In each case, Graves' disease was diagnosed per American Thyroid Association guidelines. This TCR was recovered from a female donor with Graves disease. This sample comprised peripheral blood mononuclear cells (PBMCs), obtained when the disease was refractory, from a patient treated with antithyroid drugs.

CDR3 in amino acids: CSARDAASIGEQFF. The CDR3 nucleotides are TGCAGTGCTAGAGACGCTGCTAGCATCGGGGAGCAGTTCTTC. The chain recombines TRBV20-1 with TRBJ2-1, with TRBD2 as a possible D gene (5 bases). The CDR3 runs to 14 residues. V lost 0 bases and J lost 10, with 16 bases in between. The V gene's germline CDR1 is DFQATT and CDR2 SNEGSKA (reference sequence).